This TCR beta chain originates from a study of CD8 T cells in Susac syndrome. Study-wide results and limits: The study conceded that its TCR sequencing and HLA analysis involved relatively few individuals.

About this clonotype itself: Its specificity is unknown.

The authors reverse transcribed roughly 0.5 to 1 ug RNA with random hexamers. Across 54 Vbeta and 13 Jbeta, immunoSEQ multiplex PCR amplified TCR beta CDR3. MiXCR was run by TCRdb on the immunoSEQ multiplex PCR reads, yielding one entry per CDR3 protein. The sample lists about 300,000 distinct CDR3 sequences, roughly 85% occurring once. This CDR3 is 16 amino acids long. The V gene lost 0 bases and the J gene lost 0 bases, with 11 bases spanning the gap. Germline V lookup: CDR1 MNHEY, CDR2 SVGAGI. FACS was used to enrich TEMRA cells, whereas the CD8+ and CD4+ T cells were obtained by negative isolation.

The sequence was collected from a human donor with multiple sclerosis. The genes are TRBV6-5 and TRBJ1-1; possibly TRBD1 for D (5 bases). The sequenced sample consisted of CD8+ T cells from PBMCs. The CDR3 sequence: CASSYSQGSLNTEAFF. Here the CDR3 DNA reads TGTGCCAGCAGTTACTCTCAGGGATCGCTGAACACTGAAGCTTTCTTT.